This T cell receptor (beta chain) is drawn from a study of blood T cell repertoires in COVID-19. Study as a whole: COVID-19 samples from acute and convalescent phases originated in the United States, Italy and Spain. Nucleic acid was either cDNA or gDNA, and it came from T cells, B-cell-depleted T cells, or PBMCs.

The authors' processing: Nucleated cell number was recorded as an estimate derived from reference gene primer amplification. Sequenced by immunoSEQ multiplex PCR; TCRdb stores in-frame clones only, minus some. V and J calls and clone size come straight from that table; D and trimming were deduced from the DNA. Seen here are approximately 35,000 clones, around 85% observed once, and the top ten hold about 6.1%. This CDR3 is 13 amino acids long. Germline V gene data show CDR1 as LNHDA and CDR2 as SQIVND (reference sequence). After removal of 4 bases from V and 4 bases from J, the junction contained 3 bases not matched to a gene.

The source is a man in his fifties or sixties with active COVID-19. Specimen: peripheral blood. V is TRBV19 and J is TRBJ1-2; 7 bases align to TRBD1. Written as DNA, the CDR3 is TGTGCCAGTAGTAACAGGGGAGTCTATGGCTACACCTTC. Encoded protein: CASSNRGVYGYTF.